This entry lists 28 T cell receptor beta chains sequenced from one sample in a study of glioma-infiltrating T cells. The iRepertoire nested amplicon-rescue multiplex PCR amplified TCR alpha and beta CDR3s from RNA. TCRdb reanalysed the multiplex PCR reads using MiXCR and keeps one entry per CDR3 protein. The sample consists of 150,000 to 200,000 distinct CDR3 sequences, approximately 30% of them appearing once. The sequenced sample was glioma tissue, nonneoplastic brain tissue, or PBMCs (not recorded which). These receptors came from a human donor with low-grade glioma or glioblastoma, undergoing nonglioma brain surgery, or in good health (not recorded which).

The table lists this clonotype with many counts. The V and J genes are TRBV6-6 and TRBJ2-3, with 11 bases fitting TRBD2. Germline-derived CDR1 and CDR2 are MNHNY and SVGAGI (reference sequence). V lost 0 bases, J lost 5 bases, and 7 bases stayed unmatched. This CDR3 has 17 residues. The CDR3 region has the DNA TGTGCCAGCAGTTACTCGATACTAGCGGGAGATGGAGATACGCAGTATTTT. Its protein product is CASSYSILAGDGDTQYF.

This clonotype was seen many times. The chain links TRBV18 to TRBJ2-7; no clear D. The CDR3 is 12 amino acids. Germline values: CDR1 KGHSH, CDR2 LQKENI. The ends were cut back, 4 bases at V and 3 bases at J, with 7 bases in the middle. In DNA, the CDR3 is TGTGCCAGCTCACAAACGGACTACGAGCAGTACTTC. Translation gives CASSQTDYEQYF.

The J gene is TRBJ2-3, the V gene TRBV11-2; TRBD2 matches at 9 bases. Germline CDR1 reads SGHAT; CDR2 reads FQNNGV. The CDR3 is 16 amino acids. The ends lost 1 base at V and 2 bases at J; junction bases unmatched: 4. The DNA of the CDR3 is TGTGCCAGCAGCTTAGGTCTAGCGGGGATCACAGATACGCAGTATTTT. It encodes CASSLGLAGITDTQYF.

This clonotype was picked up many times. The chain combines TRBV12-3 or TRBV12-4 with TRBJ1-5; D remains unclear. V shed 5 bases and J shed 6 bases, with 11 bases lying between them. The CDR3 loop spans 13 amino acids. The CDR3 loop reads CASSPLRIQPQHF. For the CDR3, the DNA is TGTGCCAGCAGTCCCCTACGGATTCAGCCCCAGCATTTT.

In the case of this clonotype: A much larger clone lies a single base off, so this may be a read error. This chain connects TRBV20-1 to TRBJ2-1, with TRBD2 matching over 14 bases. The length of the CDR3 is 19 residues. Germline V gene data show CDR1 as DFQATT and CDR2 as SNEGSKA (reference sequence). The CDR3 here is CSATPGLAGASVSYNGQFF. The CDR3 DNA follows: TGCAGTGCAACACCGGGACTAGCGGGAGCGTCGGTGTCCTACAATGGGCAGTTCTTC.

This clonotype has at least ten counts. This chain uses TRBV6-2 or TRBV6-3 with TRBJ2-3; 7 bases agree with TRBD2. CDR1 is MNHEY and CDR2 is SVGEGT in the germline V gene. The CDR3 length is 15 residues. V lost 4 bases, J lost 2 bases, and 6 bases stayed unmatched. CDR3 bases: TGTGCCAGCAGTTGGGCTAGCGGTTACACAGATACGCAGTATTTT. It translates to CASSWASGYTDTQYF.

This clonotype was counted at least ten times. This sequence joins TRBV6-1 and TRBJ1-1, with D uncertain. The CDR3 sequence is 12 residues long. With 6 bases removed from V and 4 bases from J, the gap between germline ends came to 9 bases. Germline values: CDR1 MNHNS, CDR2 SASEGT. The CDR3 DNA follows: TGTGCCAGCAGGTCGTATAGCACTGAAGCTTTCTTT. This sequence encodes CASRSYSTEAFF.

As concerns this clonotype: Just one base apart from a much larger clone, this may be a read error. The chain carries TRBV7-2 and TRBJ2-7, with D hard to call. Trimming stripped 0 bases from V and 4 bases from J, with 16 bases between. The CDR3 totals 16 residues. The germline gives CDR1 SGHTA, CDR2 FQGNSA. CDR3 sequence reads: CASSLAGNSGPYEQYF. The CDR3 coding sequence is TGTGCCAGCAGCTTAGCGGGGAACTCCGGCCCTTACGAGCAGTACTTC. Using reference TRBV7-2 and TRBJ2-7 for the parts outside the CDR3, the full variable domain is GAGVSQSPSNKVTEKGKDVELRCDPISGHTALYWYRQSLGQGLEFLIYFQGNSAPDKSGLPSDRFSAERTGGSVSTLTIQRTQQEDSAVYLCASSLAGNSGPYEQYFGPGTRLTVT.

Ten or more counts support this clonotype. The chain recombines TRBV27 with TRBJ2-7, with D perhaps assigned TRBD1 or TRBD2 (5 bases each). The CDR3 extends over 13 amino acids. Germline lookup yields CDR1 MNHEY and CDR2 SMNVEV (reference sequence). The V gene lost 10 bases and the J gene lost 5 bases, with 18 bases spanning the gap. The CDR3 bases are TGTGCCACCCTAGGCCCGGGGCACGACGAGCAGTACTTC. This translates into CATLGPGHDEQYF.

This clonotype was counted only a few times. The chain carries TRBV11-2 and TRBJ2-7; D is ambiguous. The CDR3 extends over 13 amino acids. The germline V and J ends were trimmed by 5 bases and 3 bases, with 11 bases remaining between them. Germline CDR1 and CDR2: SGHAT and FQNNGV. CDR3 residues: CASSQSGNYEQYF. CDR3 bases: TGTGCCAGCAGCCAAAGTGGCAACTACGAGCAGTACTTC. Complete variable domain (other parts from reference TRBV11-2 and TRBJ2-7): EAGVAQSPRYKIIEKRQSVAFWCNPISGHATLYWYQQILGQGPKLLIQFQNNGVVDDSQLPKDRFSAERLKGVDSTLKIQPAKLEDSAVYLCASSQSGNYEQYFGPGTRLTVT.

Of note for this clonotype: A much larger clone lies a single base off, so this may be a read error. The chain employs TRBV2 and TRBJ2-7, with TRBD2 identical over 8 bases. Germline CDR1 and CDR2: SNHLY and FYNNEI. This CDR3 spans 14 amino acids. The CDR3 loop reads CASSVRGTSLEQHF. The CDR3 DNA reads as TGTGCCAGCAGTGTAAGGGGGACTAGTCTCGAGCAGCACTTC.

The chain employs TRBV2 and TRBJ1-5; D remains ambiguous. V lost 3 bases and J lost 1, with 7 bases in between. There are 14 residues in the CDR3. Germline assignment: CDR1 SNHLY and CDR2 FYNNEI. CDR3 amino acids: CASSDGWSNQPQHF. The DNA of the CDR3 is TGTGCCAGCAGTGATGGGTGGAGCAATCAGCCCCAGCATTTT.

This clonotype was seen repeatedly, ten times or more. The genes are TRBV3-1 and TRBJ2-5, with 9 bases lining up with TRBD2. The CDR3 length is 16 residues. Germline V gene lookup returns CDR1 LGHDT and CDR2 YNNKEL (reference sequence). V was pared by 2 bases and J by 2 bases, with 6 bases of the junction left unmatched. As DNA, the CDR3 is TGTGCCAGCAGCCAACTGCCTAGCGGGATGCAAGAGACCCAGTACTTC. Translation: CASSQLPSGMQETQYF.

On this clonotype itself: An end of the junction differs from the germline gene, which may be a read error. This chain connects TRBV6-1 to TRBJ2-2; D call uncertain. The germline CDR1 and CDR2 sequences are MNHNS and SASEGT. The CDR3 length is 15 residues. CDR3 sequence (DNA): TGTGCCACCAGTGAAACCGCAAGAGACACCGGGGAGCTGTTTTTT. Protein: CATSETARDTGELFF.

Notes on this clonotype: A much bigger clone sits one base away, suggesting this may be a read error. The V and J genes are TRBV7-9 and TRBJ2-1; D remains unclear. This CDR3 region has 13 residues. The germline V gene has CDR1 SEHNR and CDR2 FQNEAQ (reference sequence). Trimming stripped 1 base from V and 10 bases from J, with 11 bases between. In DNA form, the CDR3 reads TGTGCCAGCAGCTTAGAGGCTACGGGCGAGCAGTTCTTC. Amino acid sequence: CASSLEATGEQFF.

This chain uses TRBV6-4 with TRBJ2-1, with 7 bases that match TRBD2. Germline CDR1 reads MRHNA; CDR2 reads SNTAGT. CDR3 length equals 15 residues. The ends lost 3 bases at V and 0 bases at J; junction bases unmatched: 2. CDR3 sequence reads: CASSEGGTSYNEQFF. The CDR3 DNA is TGTGCCAGCAGTGAGGGGGGGACCTCCTACAATGAGCAGTTCTTC.

This clonotype has at least ten counts. A read error may account for a junction end that differs from germline. V gene TRBV27 combines with J gene TRBJ2-2; 9 bases are a match to TRBD2. Germline V lookup: CDR1 MNHEY, CDR2 SMNVEV (reference sequence). The CDR3 spans 14 residues. The CDR3 loop reads CASSGLANTGELFF. CDR3 sequence (DNA): TGTGCCAGCAGTGGACTAGCGAATACCGGGGAGCTGTTTTTT.

This clonotype has ten or more counts. The rearrangement uses TRBV7-7 and TRBJ2-1; 7 nucleotides align to TRBD2. There are 14 residues in the CDR3. Trimming took 1 base from V and 9 from J; bases not matched to a gene: 6. Germline CDR1 reads SSHAT; CDR2 reads FNYEAQ (reference sequence). This CDR3 is CASSLGGSRGEQFF. The CDR3 DNA is TGTGCCAGCAGCTTAGGCGGGAGCCGGGGTGAGCAGTTCTTC.

This clonotype was observed many times. The J gene is TRBJ2-7, the V gene TRBV3-1; D is uncertain. The germline V gene encodes CDR1 LGHDT and CDR2 YNNKEL (reference sequence). The CDR3 consists of 12 residues. V was pared by 1 base and J by 6 bases, with 7 bases between. CDR3 residues: CASSQVMGEQYF. The CDR3, as DNA: TGTGCCAGCAGCCAAGTAATGGGCGAGCAGTACTTC.

This clonotype has a count of ten or more. The chain links TRBV3-1 to TRBJ2-3; 7 nucleotides agree with TRBD2. Germline CDR1 reads LGHDT; CDR2 reads YNNKEL (reference sequence). J was trimmed by 5 bases and V by 7 bases; bases with no gene match: 9. This CDR3 comprises 14 residues. In DNA, the CDR3 is TGTGCCAGCAAGTATGCGGGAGCAGGAGATACGCAGTATTTT. Residues: CASKYAGAGDTQYF.

The gene calls are TRBV29-1 and TRBJ2-7; 9 bases match TRBD1. V shed 3 bases and J 5 bases; nucleotides not matched to a gene: 5. Per the germline V gene, CDR1 is SQVTM and CDR2 is ANQGSEA. This CDR3 is built from 13 residues. In nucleotides, the CDR3 is TGCAGCGTTGATAGGACAGGGGAAAACGAGCAGTACTTC. It specifies CSVDRTGENEQYF.

As for this clonotype: The germline gene is not matched at one end of the junction; a read error may be the cause. The chain recombines TRBV28 with TRBJ1-2; no definite D call. This CDR3 is built from 11 residues. In germline, CDR1 is MDHEN, CDR2 SYDVKM. The CDR3 bases are TGTTCCAGCAGCAATCTCTGTGGCTACACCTTC. Its translation: CSSSNLCGYTF.

There are many counts of this clonotype. V and J are TRBV20-1 and TRBJ2-1; 9 bases agree with TRBD1. From germline, CDR1 is DFQATT and CDR2 SNEGSKA (reference sequence). This CDR3 comprises 13 residues. The V segment lost 6 bases and the J segment 6 bases; nucleotides outside the gene matches: 6. The CDR3 sequence is CSAPGTGINEQFF. The CDR3 DNA sequence: TGCAGTGCACCCGGGACAGGGATCAATGAGCAGTTCTTC.

This clonotype has at least ten counts. This chain connects TRBV20-1 to TRBJ2-5; D remains ambiguous. The V end was cut by 2 bases, the J end by 2 bases, with 12 bases between. The length of the CDR3 is 14 residues. Germline CDR1 DFQATT, CDR2 SNEGSKA (reference sequence). The CDR3 is CSARIGLAQETQYF. The CDR3 nucleotides read TGCAGTGCTAGAATTGGATTAGCTCAAGAGACCCAGTACTTC.

This clonotype was counted ten times or more. The rearrangement uses TRBV7-2 and TRBJ1-5; TRBD1 might be the D (5 bases). The V gene's germline CDR1 is SGHTA and CDR2 FQGNSA. With 3 bases removed from V and 11 bases from J, the gap between germline ends came to 11 bases. The CDR3 totals 12 residues. CDR3 nucleotides: TGTGCCAGCAGCTTCCCCCCGGGGGCCCAGCATTTT. Its translation: CASSFPPGAQHF.

This clonotype was counted between two and nine times. This chain uses TRBV7-2 with TRBJ2-5; possibly TRBD1 or TRBD2 for D (5 bases each). The CDR3 contains 18 residues. With 4 bases removed from V and 5 bases from J, the gap between germline ends came to 26 bases. Germline CDR1 reads SGHTA; CDR2 reads FQGNSA. CDR3 loop: CASSSRGAREKGWETQYF. Written as DNA, the CDR3 is TGTGCCAGCAGCTCGAGGGGAGCTAGAGAAAAGGGGTGGGAGACCCAGTACTTC.

The V call is TRBV28, the J call TRBJ2-5; 13 bases are a match to TRBD2. This CDR3 has 16 residues. With 5 bases clipped from V and 5 bases from J, the junction kept 8 bases outside the gene matches. Germline CDR1 is MDHEN and CDR2 is SYDVKM. CDR3 sequence: CASSRGLAGVTETQYF. The CDR3 DNA reads TGTGCCAGCAGTCGCGGACTAGCGGGAGTAACGGAGACCCAGTACTTC.

To note about this clonotype: Possible read error: a much larger clone is one base away. The chain employs TRBV10-2 and TRBJ1-3; D ambiguous. This CDR3 region has 14 residues. The germline V gene has CDR1 WSHSY and CDR2 SAAADI. The CDR3 DNA follows: TGTGCCACCCTCGGCAGCAACTCTGGAAAAACCATATATTTT. Translated: CATLGSNSGKTIYF.